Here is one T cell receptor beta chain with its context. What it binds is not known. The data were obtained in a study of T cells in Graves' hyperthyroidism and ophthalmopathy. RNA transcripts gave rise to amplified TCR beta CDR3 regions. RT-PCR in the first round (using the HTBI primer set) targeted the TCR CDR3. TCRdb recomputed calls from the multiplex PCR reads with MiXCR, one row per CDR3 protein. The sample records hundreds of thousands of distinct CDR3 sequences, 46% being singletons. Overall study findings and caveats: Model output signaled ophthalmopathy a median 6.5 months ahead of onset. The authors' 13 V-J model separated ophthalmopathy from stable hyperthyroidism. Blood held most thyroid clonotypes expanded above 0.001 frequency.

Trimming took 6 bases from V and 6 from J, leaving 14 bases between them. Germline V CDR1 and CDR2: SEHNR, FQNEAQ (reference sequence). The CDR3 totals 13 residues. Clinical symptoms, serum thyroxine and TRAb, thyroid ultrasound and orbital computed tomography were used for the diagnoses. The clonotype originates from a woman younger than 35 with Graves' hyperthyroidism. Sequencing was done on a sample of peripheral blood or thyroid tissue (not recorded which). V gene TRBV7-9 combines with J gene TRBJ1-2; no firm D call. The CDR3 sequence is CASSLREGDGYTF. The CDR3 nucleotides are TGTGCCAGCAGTCTTAGGGAGGGTGATGGCTACACCTTC.